The subject of this entry is one T cell receptor (beta chain). The antigen remains unidentified. Time point reported: pre-sensitization, week 0. Treatment specified: therapeutic diphenylcyclopropenone sensitization with weekly scalp DPC. The starting material, unfractionated whole blood, was used for total RNA extraction. The J segment lost 3 bases and the V segment lost 1 base, leaving 3 bases of the junction unmatched. CDR3 size: 16 residues. CDR1 and CDR2 (germline): LGHNA, YSLEER. The data were taken from a study of human T cells and chemical hapten exposure. Study details: Each week of the roughly 23-week study, patients had diphenylcyclopropenone applied to the scalp.

MiXCR, run by TCRdb on the RACE reads, gives a single entry per CDR3 protein. The repertoire has fewer than 45,000 distinct CDR3 sequences, 12% of them found once; the top ten carry 1.5% to 2%. Study-wide points: Expanded TCRs produced significantly more large CDR3 similarity clusters than controls did.

This TCR derives from a middle-aged woman with alopecia areata. Some clones in this sample may be carry-over from other donors' samples. The sequences come from whole blood, collected in connection with sensitization to the hapten diphenylcyclopropenone (DPC). The rearrangement joins TRBV4-3 to TRBJ2-2; 9 bases map to TRBD2. The CDR3 DNA sequence: TGCGCCAGCAGCCAAGGCGGGGGGGCGTACACCGGGGAGCTGTTTTTT. As protein: CASSQGGGAYTGELFF.